This T cell receptor beta chain was captured by sequencing in a study of human T cells and chemical hapten exposure. Library construction involved attaching unique molecular identifiers to individual cDNA molecules, which allowed quantitative, reproducible TCR counting. A single record per CDR3 protein comes from TCRdb applying MiXCR to the RACE reads. The sample contains more than 110,000 distinct CDR3 sequences, approximately 12% of which appear only once. Only one count was recorded for this clonotype. The time point: patch test 2, 6 weeks after DPC sensitization. This sample's treatment: therapeutic diphenylcyclopropenone sensitization with weekly scalp DPC. The authors extracted total RNA from unfractionated whole blood. Trimming took 7 bases from V and 5 from J, leaving 17 bases between them. The CDR3 spans 15 residues. Germline V gene sequence: CDR1 MNHNY, CDR2 SVGAGI (reference sequence).

The specimen comprised whole blood, sampled in connection with sensitization to the hapten diphenylcyclopropenone (DPC). The chain is built from TRBV6-6 and TRBJ1-4, with TRBD1 as a possible D gene (6 bases). The clonotype comes from a woman between 45 and 65 years old with alopecia areata. Some clones in this sample may be carry-over from other donors' samples. CDR3 region: CASTGGGGLNEKLFF. The CDR3 DNA sequence: TGTGCCAGCACCGGAGGCGGGGGGCTGAATGAAAAACTGTTTTTT.